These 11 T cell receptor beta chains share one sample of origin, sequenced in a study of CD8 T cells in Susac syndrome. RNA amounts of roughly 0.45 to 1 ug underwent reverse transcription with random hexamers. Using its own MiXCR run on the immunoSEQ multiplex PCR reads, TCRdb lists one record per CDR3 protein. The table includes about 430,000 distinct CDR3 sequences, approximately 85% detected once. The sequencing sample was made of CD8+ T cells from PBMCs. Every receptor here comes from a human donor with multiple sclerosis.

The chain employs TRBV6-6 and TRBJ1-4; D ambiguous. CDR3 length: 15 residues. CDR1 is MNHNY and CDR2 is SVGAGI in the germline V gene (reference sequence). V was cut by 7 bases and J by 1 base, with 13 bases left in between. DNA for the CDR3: TGTGCCAGCACCGAACTAGGGTTAACTAATGAAAAACTGTTTTTT. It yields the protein CASTELGLTNEKLFF.

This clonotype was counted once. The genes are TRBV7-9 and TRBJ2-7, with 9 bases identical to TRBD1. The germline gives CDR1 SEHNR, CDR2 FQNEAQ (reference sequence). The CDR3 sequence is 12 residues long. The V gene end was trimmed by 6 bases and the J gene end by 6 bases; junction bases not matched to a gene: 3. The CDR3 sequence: CASRDRGAEQYF. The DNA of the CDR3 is TGTGCCAGCAGGGACAGGGGAGCCGAGCAGTACTTC.

CDR3 coding DNA: TGTGCCAGCAGTCCAACAGGGTTATCACCCCTCCACTTT. It translates to CASSPTGLSPLHF. This chain connects TRBV27 to TRBJ1-6; tentatively, D is TRBD1 (6 bases). Germline V lookup: CDR1 MNHEY, CDR2 SMNVEV (reference sequence). Between the trimmed V and J ends, which lost 5 bases and 10 bases, there was a span of 12 bases. The CDR3 contains 13 residues.

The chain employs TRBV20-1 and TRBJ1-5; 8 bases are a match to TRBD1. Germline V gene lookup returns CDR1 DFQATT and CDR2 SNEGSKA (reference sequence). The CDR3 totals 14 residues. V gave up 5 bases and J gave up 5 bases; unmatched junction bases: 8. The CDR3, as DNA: TGCAGTGCTCCGACAGGGGAACCGGATCAGCCCCAGCATTTT. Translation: CSAPTGEPDQPQHF.

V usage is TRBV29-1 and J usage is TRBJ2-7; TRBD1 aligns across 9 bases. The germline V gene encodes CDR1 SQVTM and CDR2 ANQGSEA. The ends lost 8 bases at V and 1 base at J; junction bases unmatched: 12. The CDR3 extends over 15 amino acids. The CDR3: CSTSVWGQGSYEQYF. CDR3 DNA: TGCAGCACCTCTGTATGGGGACAGGGTTCCTACGAGCAGTACTTC.

As DNA, the CDR3 is TGTGCCAGCAGCTTAGTGGGACAGCTCATGAACACTGAAGCTTTCTTT. It translates to CASSLVGQLMNTEAFF. The V call is TRBV11-2, the J call TRBJ1-1, with TRBD1 identical over 7 bases. The CDR3 has 16 amino acids. Germline V gene lookup returns CDR1 SGHAT and CDR2 FQNNGV. V trimming: 1 base; J trimming: 0 bases; junction bases outside the gene matches: 5.

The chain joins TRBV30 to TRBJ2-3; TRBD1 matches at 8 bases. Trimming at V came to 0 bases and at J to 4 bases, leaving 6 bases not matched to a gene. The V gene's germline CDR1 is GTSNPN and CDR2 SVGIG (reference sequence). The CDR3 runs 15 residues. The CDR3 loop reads CAWSVGQGAADTQYF. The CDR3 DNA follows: TGTGCCTGGAGTGTCGGGCAGGGGGCTGCAGATACGCAGTATTTT.

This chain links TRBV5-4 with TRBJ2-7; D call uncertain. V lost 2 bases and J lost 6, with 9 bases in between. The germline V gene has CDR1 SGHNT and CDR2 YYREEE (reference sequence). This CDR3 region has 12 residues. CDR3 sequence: CASSFYLGEQYF. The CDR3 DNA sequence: TGTGCCAGCAGCTTTTATCTCGGCGAGCAGTACTTC.

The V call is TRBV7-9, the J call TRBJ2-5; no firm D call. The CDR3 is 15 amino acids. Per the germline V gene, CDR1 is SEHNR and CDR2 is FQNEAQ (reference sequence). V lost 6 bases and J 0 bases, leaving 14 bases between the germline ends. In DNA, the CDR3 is TGTGCCAGCAGGGACGGTTACTCGTACCAAGAGACCCAGTACTTC. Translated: CASRDGYSYQETQYF.

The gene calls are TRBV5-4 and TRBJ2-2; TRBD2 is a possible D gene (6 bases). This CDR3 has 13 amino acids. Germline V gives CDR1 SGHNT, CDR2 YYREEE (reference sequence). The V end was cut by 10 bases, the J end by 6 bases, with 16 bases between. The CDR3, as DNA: TGTGCCGCTCAGGACTATCTGCCCGGGGAGCTGTTTTTT. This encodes CAAQDYLPGELFF.

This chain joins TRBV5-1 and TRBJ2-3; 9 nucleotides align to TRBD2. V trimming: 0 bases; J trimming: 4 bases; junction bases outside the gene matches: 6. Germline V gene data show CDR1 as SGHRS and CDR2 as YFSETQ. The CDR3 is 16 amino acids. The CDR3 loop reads CASSLAAGGPPDTQYF. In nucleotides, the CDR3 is TGCGCCAGCAGCTTGGCGGCGGGAGGGCCACCAGATACGCAGTATTTT.